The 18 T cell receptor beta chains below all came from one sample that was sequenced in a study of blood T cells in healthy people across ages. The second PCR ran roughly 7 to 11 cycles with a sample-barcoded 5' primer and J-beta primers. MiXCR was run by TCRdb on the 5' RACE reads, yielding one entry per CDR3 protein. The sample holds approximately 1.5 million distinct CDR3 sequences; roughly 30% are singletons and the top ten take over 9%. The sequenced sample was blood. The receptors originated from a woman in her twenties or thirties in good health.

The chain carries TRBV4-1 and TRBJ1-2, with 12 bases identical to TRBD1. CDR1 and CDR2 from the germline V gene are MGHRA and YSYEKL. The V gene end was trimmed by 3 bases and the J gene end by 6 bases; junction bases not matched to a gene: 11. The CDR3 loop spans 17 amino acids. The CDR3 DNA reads TGCGCCAGCAGCCAGGTCCTCGGGACAGGGGGCGGCGATGGCTACACCTTC. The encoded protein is CASSQVLGTGGGDGYTF.

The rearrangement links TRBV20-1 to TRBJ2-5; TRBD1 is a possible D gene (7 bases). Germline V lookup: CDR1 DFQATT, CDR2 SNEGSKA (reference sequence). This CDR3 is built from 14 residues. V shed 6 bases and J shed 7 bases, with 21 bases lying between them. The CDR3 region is CSAPKTGEEGTQYF. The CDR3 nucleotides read TGCAGTGCCCCGAAAACAGGGGAGGAGGGGACCCAGTACTTC.

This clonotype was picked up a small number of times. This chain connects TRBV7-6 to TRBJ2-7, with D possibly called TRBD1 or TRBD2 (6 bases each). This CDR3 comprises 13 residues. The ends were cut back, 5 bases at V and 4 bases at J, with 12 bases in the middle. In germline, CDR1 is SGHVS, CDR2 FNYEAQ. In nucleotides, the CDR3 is TGTGCCAGCAGCAAAGAGGGGGGATACGAGCAGTACTTC. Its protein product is CASSKEGGYEQYF.

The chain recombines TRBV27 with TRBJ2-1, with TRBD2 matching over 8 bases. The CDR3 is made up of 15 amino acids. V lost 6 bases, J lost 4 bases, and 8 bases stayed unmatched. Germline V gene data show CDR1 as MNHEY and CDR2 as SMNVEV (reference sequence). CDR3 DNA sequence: TGTGCCAGCAGCTCTCTGACGGGGGGGTACAATGAGCAGTTCTTC. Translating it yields CASSSLTGGYNEQFF.

CDR3: CSARDSSQGTYGYTF. CDR3 bases: TGCAGTGCTAGAGATTCCTCACAGGGAACCTATGGCTACACCTTC. The V and J genes are TRBV20-1 and TRBJ1-2; tentatively, D is TRBD1 (6 bases). This CDR3 is built from 15 residues. CDR1 is DFQATT and CDR2 is SNEGSKA in the germline V gene (reference sequence). Trimming left V 0 bases short and J 4 bases short, with 15 bases between.

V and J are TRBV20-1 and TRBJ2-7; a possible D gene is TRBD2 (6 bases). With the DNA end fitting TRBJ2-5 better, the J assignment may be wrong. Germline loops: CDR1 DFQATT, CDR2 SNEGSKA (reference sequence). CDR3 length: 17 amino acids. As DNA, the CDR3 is TGCAGTGCTAGCTCCAGTAGTGGCGGGACCGCTAAAGAGACCCAGTACTTC. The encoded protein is CSASSSSGGTAKETQYF.

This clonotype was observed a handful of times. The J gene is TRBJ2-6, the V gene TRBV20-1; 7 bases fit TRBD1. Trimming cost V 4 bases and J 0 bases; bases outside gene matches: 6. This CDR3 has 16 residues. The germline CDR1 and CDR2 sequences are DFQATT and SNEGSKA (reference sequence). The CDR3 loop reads CSANDRELSGANVLTF. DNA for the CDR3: TGCAGTGCTAACGACAGGGAACTCTCTGGGGCCAACGTCCTGACTTTC.

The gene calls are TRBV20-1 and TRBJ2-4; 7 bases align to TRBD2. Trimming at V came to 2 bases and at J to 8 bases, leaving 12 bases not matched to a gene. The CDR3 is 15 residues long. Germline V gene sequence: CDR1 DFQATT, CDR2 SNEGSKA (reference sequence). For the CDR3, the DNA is TGCAGTGCTAGACACCCTGTGGCGGGAGTGGACATTCAGTACTTC. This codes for CSARHPVAGVDIQYF.

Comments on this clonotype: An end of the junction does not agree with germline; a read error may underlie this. The CDR3 region has the DNA TGCGCCAGCAGCCAGGGGACTAGCGGGAGTGTCGATACGAAGTATTTT. Its protein product is CASSQGTSGSVDTKYF. This chain connects TRBV4-1 to TRBJ2-3; 14 bases are shared with TRBD2. The CDR3 totals 16 residues. CDR1 and CDR2 from the germline V gene are MGHRA and YSYEKL.

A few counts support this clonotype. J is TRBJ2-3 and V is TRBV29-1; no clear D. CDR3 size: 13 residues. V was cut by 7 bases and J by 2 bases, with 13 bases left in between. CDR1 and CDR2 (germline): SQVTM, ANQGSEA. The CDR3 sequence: CSARTKYTDTQYF. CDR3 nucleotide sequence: TGCAGCGCCCGAACTAAGTACACAGATACGCAGTATTTT.

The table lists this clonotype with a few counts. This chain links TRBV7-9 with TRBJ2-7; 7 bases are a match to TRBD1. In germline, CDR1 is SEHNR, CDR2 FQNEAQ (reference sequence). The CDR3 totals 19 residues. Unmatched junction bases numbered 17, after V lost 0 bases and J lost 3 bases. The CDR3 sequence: CASSLAQAPDRAVSYEQYF. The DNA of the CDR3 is TGTGCCAGCAGCTTAGCTCAAGCTCCCGACAGGGCAGTCAGCTACGAGCAGTACTTC.

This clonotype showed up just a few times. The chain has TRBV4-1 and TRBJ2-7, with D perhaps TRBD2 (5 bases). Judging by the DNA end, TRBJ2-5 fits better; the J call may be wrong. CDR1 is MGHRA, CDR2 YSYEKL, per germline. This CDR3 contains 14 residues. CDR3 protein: CASSQVEGGETQYF. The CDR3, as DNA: TGCGCCAGCAGCCAAGTCGAGGGCGGGGAGACCCAGTACTTC.

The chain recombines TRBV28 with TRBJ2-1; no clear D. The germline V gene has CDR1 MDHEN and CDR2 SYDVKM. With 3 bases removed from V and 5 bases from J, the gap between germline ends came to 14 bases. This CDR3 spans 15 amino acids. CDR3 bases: TGTGCCAGCAGTTTTCCCTCCTCGGGCCACAATGAGCAGTTCTTC. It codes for CASSFPSSGHNEQFF.

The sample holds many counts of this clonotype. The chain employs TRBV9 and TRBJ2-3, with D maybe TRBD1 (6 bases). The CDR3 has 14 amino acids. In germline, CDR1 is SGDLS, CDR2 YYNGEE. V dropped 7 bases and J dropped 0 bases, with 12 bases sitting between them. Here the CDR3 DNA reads TGTGCCAGCGGTAGTGGGGGCAGCACAGATACGCAGTATTTT. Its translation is CASGSGGSTDTQYF.

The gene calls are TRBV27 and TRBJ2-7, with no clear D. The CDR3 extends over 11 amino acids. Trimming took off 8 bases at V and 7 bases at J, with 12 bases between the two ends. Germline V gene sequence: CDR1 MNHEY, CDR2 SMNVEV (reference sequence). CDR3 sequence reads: CASPPIWEQYF. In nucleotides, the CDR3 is TGTGCCAGCCCTCCCATTTGGGAGCAGTACTTC.

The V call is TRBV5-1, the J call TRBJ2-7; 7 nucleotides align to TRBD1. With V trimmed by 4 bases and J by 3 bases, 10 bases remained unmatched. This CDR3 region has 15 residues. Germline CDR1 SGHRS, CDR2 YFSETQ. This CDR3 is CASSGGQTVGYEQYF. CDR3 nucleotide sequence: TGCGCCAGCAGCGGGGGACAGACCGTCGGCTACGAGCAGTACTTC.

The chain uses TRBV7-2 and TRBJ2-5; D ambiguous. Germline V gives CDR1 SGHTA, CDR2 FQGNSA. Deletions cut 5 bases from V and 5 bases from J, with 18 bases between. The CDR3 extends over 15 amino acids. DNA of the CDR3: TGTGCCAGCAGCCCCTCGCGAGGTCCCCCGGAGACCCAGTACTTC. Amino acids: CASSPSRGPPETQYF.

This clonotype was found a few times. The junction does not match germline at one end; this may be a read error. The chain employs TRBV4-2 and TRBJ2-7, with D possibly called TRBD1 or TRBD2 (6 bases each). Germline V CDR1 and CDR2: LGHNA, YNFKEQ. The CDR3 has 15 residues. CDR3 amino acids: CASGQESTGRYEQYF. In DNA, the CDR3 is TGTGCCAGCGGCCAAGAAAGTACAGGGAGGTACGAGCAGTACTTC.